This section outlines one T cell receptor beta chain sequence together with its context. Attached unique molecular identifiers marked individual cDNA molecules. TCRdb recomputed calls from the 5' RACE reads with MiXCR, one row per CDR3 protein. The sample lists approximately 81,000 distinct CDR3 sequences, about 14% occurring once. Germline CDR1 reads MNHNY; CDR2 reads SVGAGI (reference sequence). After removal of 5 bases from V and 6 bases from J, the junction contained 12 bases not matched to a gene. The CDR3 length is 16 residues. These data originate in a study of early T cells in non-severe SARS-CoV-2 infection.

The sequence was obtained from an adult who was a healthcare worker with PCR-confirmed SARS-CoV-2 infection or an uninfected control (not recorded which). Sequences were obtained from whole blood. The chain joins TRBV6-6 to TRBJ1-2; TRBD1 matches 10 bases. The CDR3 here is CASSRTHRTGGNGYTF. Here the CDR3 DNA reads TGTGCCAGCAGTCGAACGCACCGGACAGGGGGAAATGGCTACACCTTC.